A selection of T cell receptor beta chains follows, all from one sample in a study of T cells in Graves' hyperthyroidism and ophthalmopathy. Using its own MiXCR run on the multiplex PCR reads, TCRdb lists one record per CDR3 protein. In the table there are about 290,000 distinct CDR3 sequences, around 16% of which are singletons. The sample consisted of blood. These receptors all stem from a man in his thirties or forties with Graves' hyperthyroidism. The CDR3 runs from the conserved cysteine through the conserved F or W. D genes are given only for firm matches. Part of the rows lack a size; the others show once, few, many or a class for expanded clones.

d_call	clone_size	v_call	j_call	cdr3_aa	cdr3_nt
.	.	TRBV2	TRBJ2-5	CASSGPGRQETQYF	TGTGCCAGCAGTGGACCAGGGAGGCAAGAGACCCAGTACTTC
.	many	TRBV18	TRBJ1-6	CASSLDGSPLHF	TGTGCCAGCTCTCTTGACGGATCACCCCTCCACTTT
TRBD1	.	TRBV5-4	TRBJ1-1	CASTPRGGNTEAFF	TGTGCCAGCACTCCCAGGGGGGGCAACACTGAAGCTTTCTTT
.	many	TRBV4-1	TRBJ2-7	CASSQGDFLFYEQYF	TGCGCCAGCAGCCAGGGGGATTTTCTCTTCTACGAGCAGTACTTC
.	.	TRBV10-3	TRBJ2-3	CAISTRADTQYF	TGTGCCATCAGCACCCGAGCGGATACGCAGTATTTT
TRBD1	many	TRBV11-2	TRBJ2-5	CASSSDRGFETQYF	TGTGCCAGCAGCTCCGACAGGGGGTTCGAGACCCAGTACTTC
.	few	TRBV6-1	TRBJ2-5	CARSAGQQETQYF	TGTGCCAGGAGCGCGGGACAACAAGAGACCCAGTACTTC
TRBD1	many	TRBV20-1	TRBJ2-1	CSAILGTGGNDEQFF	TGCAGTGCTATACTGGGGACAGGGGGAAATGATGAGCAGTTCTTC
.	.	TRBV10-3	TRBJ1-1	CAIRGGGGGINTEAFF	TGTGCCATCCGAGGGGGGGGCGGAGGGATCAACACTGAAGCTTTCTTT
.	few	TRBV18	TRBJ2-2	CASSPPGIAGELFF	TGTGCCAGCTCACCACCGGGGATCGCCGGGGAGCTGTTTTTT
.	few	TRBV25-1	TRBJ2-6	CASTNSEVAAKGANVLTF	TGTGCCAGCACCAATTCAGAGGTAGCGGCTAAGGGGGCCAACGTCCTGACTTTC
TRBD1	many	TRBV11-2	TRBJ1-1	CASSLEQGGSGNTEAFF	TGTGCCAGCAGCTTAGAGCAGGGGGGTTCAGGGAACACTGAAGCTTTCTTT
.	many	TRBV13	TRBJ2-5	CASSPAPTAQETQYF	TGTGCCAGCAGCCCCGCACCGACAGCGCAAGAGACCCAGTACTTC
TRBD1	many	TRBV11-3	TRBJ2-2	CASSFIRGRSDTGELFF	TGTGCCAGCAGCTTCATAAGGGGGCGATCGGACACCGGGGAGCTGTTTTTT
TRBD2	.	TRBV2	TRBJ2-5	CASGLAGGRGETQYF	TGTGCCAGCGGCTTAGCGGGAGGCCGAGGAGAGACCCAGTACTTC
TRBD1	many	TRBV7-6	TRBJ2-7	CASSGRQGINDEQYF	TGTGCCAGCAGCGGTCGACAGGGGATCAACGACGAGCAGTACTTC
TRBD1	.	TRBV4-1	TRBJ2-2	CASSQPQGAAGELFF	TGCGCCAGCAGCCAACCTCAGGGGGCGGCCGGGGAGCTGTTTTTT
.	many	TRBV27	TRBJ1-2	CASSPKGHGYTF	TGTGCCAGCAGTCCTAAGGGGCATGGCTACACCTTC
.	many	TRBV28	TRBJ2-2	CAMGGRSTGELFF	TGTGCTATGGGGGGACGGAGCACCGGGGAGCTGTTTTTT
.	few	TRBV7-9	TRBJ2-7	CASSPQGGGLLHEQYF	TGTGCCAGCAGCCCGCAAGGGGGAGGGCTGCTCCACGAGCAGTACTTC
.	.	TRBV27	TRBJ1-4	CASSPPDSPNEKLFF	TGTGCCAGCAGTCCCCCGGACAGCCCCAATGAAAAACTGTTTTTT
.	many	TRBV13	TRBJ2-1	CASSLLPLHTANNEQFF	TGTGCCAGCAGCTTACTCCCCCTTCACACGGCAAACAATGAGCAGTTCTTC